This passage covers 9 T cell receptor beta chains from one sample sequenced in a study of blood T cell repertoires in COVID-19. Sequencing was performed with immunoSEQ multiplex PCR; in TCRdb, only in-frame clones are kept and a portion is missing. The table has more than 200,000 clones, 65% to 90% seen once. The sample taken for sequencing was peripheral blood. These receptors originate from a woman at least 80 years old with active or convalescent COVID-19.

This clone has more than one count but fewer than ten. V and J are TRBV3-1 (or the pseudogene TRBV3-2) and TRBJ2-5, with TRBD2 matching 8 bases. The junction had 10 bases not matched to a gene; V was cut back by 6 bases and J by 4 bases. Per the germline V gene, CDR1 is LGHDT and CDR2 is YNNKEL (reference sequence). This CDR3 region has 15 residues. Written as DNA, the CDR3 is TGTGCCAGCAGTCCAACTAGCGGACCAAGAGAGACCCAGTACTTC. Translated: CASSPTSGPRETQYF.

The chain is built from TRBV6-4 and TRBJ1-2, with 7 nucleotides matching TRBD1. J was trimmed by 4 bases and V by 6 bases; bases with no gene match: 11. Germline values: CDR1 MRHNA, CDR2 SNTAGT. The CDR3 runs 15 residues. CDR3 loop: CASSPTGAIGYGYTF. DNA of the CDR3: TGTGCCAGCAGCCCTACAGGGGCGATCGGCTATGGCTACACCTTC.

CDR3 protein: CASSQQLAGAYEQYF. CDR3 sequence (DNA): TGTGCCAGCAGCCAACAGCTAGCGGGAGCCTACGAGCAGTACTTC. The chain has TRBV3-1 (or the pseudogene TRBV3-2) and TRBJ2-7; 10 nucleotides match TRBD2. Germline-derived CDR1 and CDR2 are LGHDT and YNNKEL (reference sequence). The CDR3 is made up of 15 amino acids. J was trimmed by 2 bases and V by 2 bases; bases with no gene match: 3.

This sequence joins TRBV27 and TRBJ1-3; the D gene is possibly TRBD1 (6 bases). Trimming removed 4 bases at V and 4 bases at J, with 17 bases between. The germline V gene has CDR1 MNHEY and CDR2 SMNVEV (reference sequence). The CDR3 has 16 amino acids. The CDR3 region has the DNA TGTGCCAGCAGTTCCACAGGGCGGGAGACGGGAAACACCATATATTTT. The encoded protein is CASSSTGRETGNTIYF.

This chain uses TRBV30 with TRBJ2-5; 8 bases agree with TRBD2. From germline, CDR1 is GTSNPN and CDR2 SVGIG (reference sequence). The trim removed 4 bases at V and 2 bases at J, leaving 9 bases unmatched. This CDR3 has 15 amino acids. CDR3 residues: CAWTTGTRGQETQYF. The CDR3 nucleotides are TGTGCCTGGACTACCGGGACTAGAGGTCAAGAGACCCAGTACTTC.

This clone was seen once. The CDR3 reads CASSSRLPNNEQFF. In DNA form, the CDR3 reads TGTGCCAGCAGTTCGAGACTGCCTAACAATGAGCAGTTCTTC. The chain has TRBV27 and TRBJ2-1; D ambiguous. Germline V CDR1 and CDR2: MNHEY, SMNVEV (reference sequence). Trimming stripped 4 bases from V and 5 bases from J, with 12 bases between. This CDR3 has 14 amino acids.

J is TRBJ1-6 and V is TRBV18, with TRBD1 identical over 8 bases. J gave up 8 bases and V 6 bases, and 9 bases lay outside the gene matches. Germline V CDR1 and CDR2: KGHSH, LQKENI. The CDR3 is 15 amino acids. The CDR3 loop reads CASSRDRGKDSPLHF. CDR3 DNA sequence: TGTGCCAGCTCCCGAGACAGGGGAAAGGATTCACCCCTCCACTTT.

The rearrangement links TRBV3-1 (or the pseudogene TRBV3-2) to TRBJ2-4; D unclear. The germline V gene encodes CDR1 LGHDT and CDR2 YNNKEL (reference sequence). This CDR3 has 14 residues. V was cut by 0 bases and J by 4 bases, with 7 bases left in between. The CDR3, as DNA: TGTGCCAGCAGCCAAGAAACAGTAAAAAACATTCAGTACTTC. Protein product: CASSQETVKNIQYF.

Here the CDR3 reads CASSSRTGYGYTF. The CDR3 DNA is TGTGCCAGCAGCTCAAGGACAGGCTATGGCTACACCTTC. The chain couples TRBV13 to TRBJ1-2; 7 bases fit TRBD1. V lost 4 bases and J lost 4; bases outside the gene matches: 3. The V gene's germline CDR1 is PRHDT and CDR2 FYEKMQ (reference sequence). The CDR3 runs to 13 residues.